These 23 T cell receptor beta chains share one sample of origin, sequenced in a study of blood T cell repertoires in COVID-19 (dated by TCRdb to between 2020 and 2021). The library came from the immunoSEQ multiplex PCR assay. TCRdb carries this immuneACCESS record with in-frame sequences only. Its versions omit some clonotypes, under half of them owing to an unresolved V gene in the studies checked, with the rest unexplained. This sample has around 140,000 clones in its table, and around 80% of those were observed once. The ten top clones hold 9.5% to 13% of the sample. The sample comprised peripheral blood. These receptors originate from a man in his 60s with active or convalescent COVID-19.

This chain joins TRBV7-6 and TRBJ1-5, with 9 nucleotides matching TRBD1. The CDR3 has 16 residues. V lost 6 bases, J lost 4 bases, and 10 bases stayed unmatched. The germline gives CDR1 SGHVS, CDR2 FNYEAQ. The CDR3 DNA follows: TGTGCCAGCAGTCAAAACCCGGGACAGGGAAATCAGCCCCAGCATTTT. This encodes CASSQNPGQGNQPQHF.

The chain employs TRBV5-6 and TRBJ1-1; a weak D match, TRBD1 (6 bases). V lost 2 bases to trimming and J lost 1 base, with 9 bases between them. This CDR3 has 14 residues. CDR1 is SGHDT, CDR2 YYEEEE, per germline. CDR3 coding DNA: TGTGCCAGCAGCTTCCAGGACAGGAACACTGAAGCTTTCTTT. Translation: CASSFQDRNTEAFF.

This rearrangement joins TRBV6-5 to TRBJ1-2, with 7 bases aligning to TRBD1. Per germline, CDR1 MNHEY and CDR2 SVGAGI. The CDR3 consists of 15 residues. V trimming: 5 bases; J trimming: 0 bases; junction bases outside the gene matches: 6. CDR3 protein: CASSPRDRSNYGYTF. For the CDR3, the DNA is TGTGCCAGCAGTCCCCGGGACAGATCTAACTATGGCTACACCTTC.

This sequence joins TRBV6-2 or TRBV6-3 and TRBJ2-7, with 9 bases fitting TRBD1. The CDR3 consists of 20 residues. Germline CDR1 is MNHEY and CDR2 is SVGEGT. Germline trimming cut 5 bases from V and 6 bases from J; bases unmatched to any gene: 26. The CDR3 is CASSKDRGPLLPEVWSEQYV. DNA for the CDR3: TGTGCCAGCAGTAAGGACAGGGGTCCCCTTTTGCCCGAAGTTTGGAGCGAGCAGTACGTC.

The chain couples TRBV7-6 to TRBJ2-1; D perhaps matches TRBD2 (6 bases). This CDR3 has 15 amino acids. The germline gives CDR1 SGHVS, CDR2 FNYEAQ. Trimming shortened V by 1 base and J by 3 bases, and 10 bases separated the two germline ends. The CDR3 is CASSLDPDYYNEQFF. CDR3 coding DNA: TGTGCCAGCAGCTTAGATCCGGACTACTACAATGAGCAGTTCTTC. The complete variable domain, with remaining parts taken from reference TRBV7-6 and TRBJ2-1, reads GAGVSQSPRYKVTKRGQDVALRCDPISGHVSLYWYRQALGQGPEFLTYFNYEAQQDKSGLPNDRFSAERPEGSISTLTIQRTEQRDSAMYRCASSLDPDYYNEQFFGPGTRLTVL.

The chain joins TRBV7-2 to TRBJ1-4; TRBD1 agrees at 7 bases. Losses at the gene ends were 2 bases for V and 3 bases for J; bases not matched to a gene: 9. This CDR3 has 17 residues. Germline V lookup: CDR1 SGHTA, CDR2 FQGNSA. The CDR3: CASSLIGGGLANEKLFF. The DNA of the CDR3 is TGTGCCAGCAGCTTAATAGGAGGGGGCCTGGCTAATGAAAAACTGTTTTTT.

The rearrangement uses TRBV30 and TRBJ1-4, with D uncertain. Trimming stripped 2 bases from V and 7 bases from J, with 11 bases between. Germline CDR1 reads GTSNPN; CDR2 reads SVGIG (reference sequence). CDR3 size: 13 residues. This chain's CDR3 is CAWSPLEGEKLFF. In nucleotides, the CDR3 is TGTGCCTGGAGTCCGCTAGAGGGTGAAAAACTGTTTTTT.

With regard to this clone: Other DNA sequences in this sample translate to the same CDR3. V is TRBV10-3 and J is TRBJ2-7, with a tentative D call TRBD1 (5 bases). Germline V gene sequence: CDR1 ENHRY, CDR2 SYGVKD. V was trimmed by 2 bases and J by 4 bases, leaving 6 bases between them. The CDR3 is 12 amino acids. The CDR3 loop is CAISEDSYEQYV. The CDR3 coding sequence is TGTGCCATCAGTGAGGACAGTTACGAGCAGTACGTC.

The V call is TRBV19, the J call TRBJ2-5; 10 bases agree with TRBD1. This CDR3 spans 17 amino acids. The V gene's germline CDR1 is LNHDA and CDR2 SQIVND (reference sequence). V shed 2 bases, J shed 5 bases, and the junction held 11 bases outside the gene matches. CDR3 bases: TGTGCCAGTAGTATAACTCCGGGACAGGGGATTCGGGAGACCCAGTACTTC. Protein sequence: CASSITPGQGIRETQYF.

The gene calls are TRBV7-8 and TRBJ1-6; D uncertain. Trimming took off 5 bases at V and 0 bases at J, with 14 bases between the two ends. Per the germline V gene, CDR1 is SGHVS and CDR2 is FQNEAQ. The CDR3 covers 17 residues. CDR3 in DNA: TGTGCCAGCAGCCTCCTGACAACGAGCTCCTATAATTCACCCCTCCACTTT. Its protein product is CASSLLTTSSYNSPLHF.

The genes are TRBV12-5 and TRBJ2-2, with 11 bases matching TRBD2. There are 17 residues in the CDR3. The V and J ends lost 2 bases and 5 bases, in that order; junction bases with no gene match: 7. Germline V lookup: CDR1 LGHNT, CDR2 FRNRAP. The CDR3 spells CASGLYSGRAITGELFF. CDR3 nucleotide sequence: TGTGCTAGTGGTTTGTATAGCGGGAGGGCGATTACCGGGGAGCTGTTTTTT.

The chain links TRBV11-3 to TRBJ2-2, with 10 bases matching TRBD2. This CDR3 is 16 amino acids long. In germline, CDR1 is SGHNT, CDR2 YENEEA. V shed 5 bases, J shed 1 base, and the junction held 4 bases outside the gene matches. The CDR3 bases are TGTGCCAGCAGCCCAACTAGCGGGATGAACACCGGGGAGCTGTTTTTT. Protein product: CASSPTSGMNTGELFF.

The chain employs TRBV30 and TRBJ2-3; 10 bases line up with TRBD2. The germline V gene has CDR1 GTSNPN and CDR2 SVGIG (reference sequence). The CDR3 runs 16 residues. After removal of 8 bases from V and 3 bases from J, the junction contained 14 bases not matched to a gene. CDR3 nucleotides: TGTGCCGGAAGGCCCCGGGCTAGCGGGAGAACAGATACGCAGTATTTT. This gives the protein CAGRPRASGRTDTQYF.

The chain links TRBV5-6 to TRBJ2-1; TRBD1 agrees at 9 bases. The CDR3 contains 16 residues. Germline CDR1 reads SGHDT; CDR2 reads YYEEEE. The junction had 6 bases not matched to a gene; V was cut back by 4 bases and J by 1 base. CDR3 loop: CASSAEQGASYNEQFF. The CDR3 DNA is TGTGCCAGCAGCGCAGAACAGGGGGCGTCCTACAATGAGCAGTTCTTC.

This clone occurred a few times. The chain carries TRBV7-2 and TRBJ2-2; D is unresolved. Per the germline V gene, CDR1 is SGHTA and CDR2 is FQGNSA. CDR3 length: 12 residues. Trimming removed 8 bases from V and 7 bases from J, with 11 bases in between. CDR3 bases: TGTGCCAGCGGCCCAGTTGGCGGGGAGCTGTTTTTT. It encodes CASGPVGGELFF.

V usage is TRBV5-5 and J usage is TRBJ2-1; a weak D match, TRBD2 (6 bases). CDR1 and CDR2 (germline): SGHKS, YYEKEE (reference sequence). Trimming removed 4 bases at V and 3 bases at J, with 8 bases between. The CDR3 consists of 13 residues. This CDR3 is CASSTGDYNEQFF. DNA of the CDR3: TGTGCCAGCAGCACGGGAGACTACAATGAGCAGTTCTTC.

The chain uses TRBV7-8 and TRBJ2-4, with D unclear. The CDR3 runs 14 residues. V lost 1 base and J lost 8, with 12 bases in between. CDR1 and CDR2 (germline): SGHVS, FQNEAQ. The CDR3, as DNA: TGTGCCAGCAGCTTAGTGGCAGCGTTGGACATTCAGTACTTC. Residues: CASSLVAALDIQYF.

In DNA, the CDR3 is TGTGCCAGCAGCGGGCGCCGTAGCAGGGGAACGTACACCATATATTTT. Translating gives CASSGRRSRGTYTIYF. The J gene is TRBJ1-3, the V gene TRBV5-6; TRBD1 might be the D (6 bases). The CDR3 runs 16 residues. Trimming stripped 4 bases from V and 8 bases from J, with 22 bases between. Germline V lookup: CDR1 SGHDT, CDR2 YYEEEE.

The chain recombines TRBV3-1 (or the pseudogene TRBV3-2) with TRBJ2-1; 13 bases align to TRBD2. There are 15 residues in the CDR3. J lost 7 bases, V lost 4 bases, and 4 bases had no gene match. The germline V gene has CDR1 LGHDT and CDR2 YNNKEL (reference sequence). CDR3 nucleotides: TGTGCCAGCAGCCTTACTAGCGGGGGGGGGAATGAGCAGTTCTTC. It translates to CASSLTSGGGNEQFF.

The rearrangement joins TRBV4-1 to TRBJ2-3; a weak D match, TRBD2 (5 bases). The CDR3 contains 14 residues. The V end lost 0 bases, the J end lost 6 bases, and 10 bases lay between the germline ends. Germline V CDR1 and CDR2: MGHRA, YSYEKL. This CDR3 is CASSQDWELDTQYF. DNA for the CDR3: TGCGCCAGCAGCCAAGATTGGGAGTTGGATACGCAGTATTTT.

This clone occurred a few times. The chain employs TRBV5-1 and TRBJ1-1; D may be TRBD1 (5 bases). The CDR3 has 16 residues. Trimming removed 7 bases from V and 5 bases from J, with 24 bases in between. Germline CDR1 is SGHRS and CDR2 is YFSETQ. The CDR3 loop is CASLLTPGGKGTEAFF. The CDR3 DNA follows: TGCGCCAGCCTACTAACCCCCGGGGGGAAGGGAACTGAAGCTTTCTTT.

The V gene is TRBV7-9, the J gene TRBJ1-4; D gene uncertain. Germline V gives CDR1 SEHNR, CDR2 FQNEAQ (reference sequence). V lost 4 bases and J 6 bases, leaving 15 bases between the germline ends. This CDR3 has 15 residues. CDR3 bases: TGTGCCAGCAGCTCAAGACTGACGGCGGATGAAAAACTGTTTTTT. Its translation is CASSSRLTADEKLFF.

The chain is built from TRBV6-5 and TRBJ1-6; TRBD1 agrees at 7 bases. V lost 4 bases to trimming and J lost 7 bases; unmatched junction nucleotides: 10. Germline CDR1 MNHEY, CDR2 SVGAGI. The CDR3 is made up of 16 amino acids. The CDR3 bases are TGTGCCAGCAGTTCCCTCAGGGGGAGTGTGAATTCACCCCTCCACTTT. Its translation: CASSSLRGSVNSPLHF.